Listed below are T cell receptor beta chains from one sample, sequenced in a study of spatial heterogeneity in lung cancer. TCRdb itself ran the 5' RACE reads through MiXCR, one entry per CDR3 protein. The table shows some 6,900 distinct CDR3 sequences, with about 4.2% occurring only once. The sequencing here drew on normal lung tissue next to the tumor, taken at surgery. These receptors came from a female donor with early-stage non-small cell lung cancer. CDR3s include the opening cysteine and the closing phenylalanine or tryptophan. The D gene is left open where the match is weak. A clone size is listed for some rows: how often the clone was seen (once, few, many), or a class if it is expanded.

clone_size	d_call	v_call	j_call	cdr3_nt	cdr3_aa
large	.	TRBV6-1	TRBJ2-3	TGTGCCAGCAGTGAAAGTTGGGACCACACAGATACGCAGTATTTT	CASSESWDHTDTQYF
medium-sized	TRBD1	TRBV28	TRBJ2-3	TGTGCCAGCAGTCCAGGGACAGGGCGAGCTAGCACAGATACGCAGTATTTT	CASSPGTGRASTDTQYF
medium-sized	.	TRBV9	TRBJ2-1	TGTGCCAGCAGCCCCTCCGGGCAGGGGTTTTCCAATGAGCAGTTCTTC	CASSPSGQGFSNEQFF
medium-sized	TRBD2	TRBV4-3	TRBJ2-1	TGCGCCAGCAGCCAAGATAGCGGGGGTGTGCCCTACAATGAGCAGTTCTTC	CASSQDSGGVPYNEQFF
medium-sized	.	TRBV11-2	TRBJ2-1	TGTGCCAGCAGCTTAGGGGGACTCCGAACCTACAATGAGCAGTTCTTC	CASSLGGLRTYNEQFF
many	TRBD2	TRBV10-3	TRBJ2-5	TGTGCCATCAGTGAGGGGCCTAGCGGGGGGCAAGAGACCCAGTACTTC	CAISEGPSGGQETQYF
many	TRBD1	TRBV7-3	TRBJ2-1	TGTGCCAGCAGCTTGAAAACAGGGGGCTCCAATGAGCAGTTCTTC	CASSLKTGGSNEQFF
large	.	TRBV20-1	TRBJ2-3	TGCAGTGCTAGGGGCCGGGACGTAAGCACAGATACGCAGTATTTT	CSARGRDVSTDTQYF
many	.	TRBV6-1	TRBJ2-3	TGTGCCAGCACCTCGAACAGGGTAGGCGGCACAGATACGCAGTATTTT	CASTSNRVGGTDTQYF
medium-sized	TRBD1	TRBV12-3/TRBV12-4	TRBJ1-1	TGTGCCAGCAGTTTGAACCCCAGGGGGAGGACTGAAGCTTTCTTT	CASSLNPRGRTEAFF
large	TRBD1	TRBV29-1	TRBJ2-5	TGCAGCGTTTTGACAGGGATGGAGACCCAGTACTTC	CSVLTGMETQYF
many	.	TRBV7-2	TRBJ2-5	TGTGCCAGCAGCTTAAGGCAGGGGTCTTCCAGAGAGACCCAGTACTTC	CASSLRQGSSRETQYF
many	.	TRBV20-1	TRBJ1-6	TGCAGTGCTAGACTCGGGGGTAGGAGGGGCAGGTCCGGACCCCTCCACTTT	CSARLGGRRGRSGPLHF
few	.	TRBV20-1	TRBJ2-1	TGCAGTGCTCTACTCTCCTCGGGACTCGCCTACAATGAGCAGTTCTTC	CSALLSSGLAYNEQFF
few	.	TRBV24-1	TRBJ2-5	TGTGCCACCAGTGATTTTTGGTCGGACCTAAGGGAGACCCAGTACTTC	CATSDFWSDLRETQYF
many	.	TRBV4-1	TRBJ2-2	TGCGCCAGCAGCACCCCGGGACAAATCACCGGGGAGCTGTTTTTT	CASSTPGQITGELFF
.	.	TRBV20-1	TRBJ2-7	TGCAGGGTGGGAGCGCCAACCTACGAGCAGTACTTC	CRVGAPTYEQYF
medium-sized	.	TRBV20-1	TRBJ2-3	TGCAGTGCTAGAGGGGTAGCGGCGGGGGCCCCCACAGATACGCAGTATTTT	CSARGVAAGAPTDTQYF
many	.	TRBV3-1	TRBJ2-7	TGTGCCAGCAGCCTGGTTGAGGGCGAGCAGTACTTC	CASSLVEGEQYF
medium-sized	.	TRBV20-1	TRBJ1-6	TGCAGTGCTAGTCGGCCGGAGCTCTATAATTCACCCCTCCACTTT	CSASRPELYNSPLHF
many	.	TRBV7-2	TRBJ2-5	TGTGCCAGCAGCTTTCTATCGGGAGCCCAGTACTTC	CASSFLSGAQYF
few	TRBD2	TRBV25-1	TRBJ2-1	TGTGCCAGCAGTGAGGGGGGTTTGGGAGGGAATGAGCAGTTCTTC	CASSEGGLGGNEQFF
many	.	TRBV28	TRBJ2-1	TGTGCCAGCAGTCAGCTAGACCGGGACCGACAGTTCTTC	CASSQLDRDRQFF
many	TRBD1	TRBV29-1	TRBJ2-3	TGCAGCGTTGAGACAGGGAGCACAGATACGCAGTATTTT	CSVETGSTDTQYF
many	.	TRBV20-1	TRBJ2-5	TGCAGTGCCAGCGAGGACACCTTCGGGGAGACCCAGTACTTC	CSASEDTFGETQYF
many	.	TRBV10-3	TRBJ1-3	TGTGCCATCAGCGGGGAGCCCTCTGGAAACACCATATATTTT	CAISGEPSGNTIYF
many	.	TRBV7-2	TRBJ2-7	TGTGCCAGCAGCTTGAGAAGTTGGTACGAGCAGTACTTC	CASSLRSWYEQYF
.	.	TRBV7-9	TRBJ1-2	TGCACGGGGGCAGAAGCCATTTCTAACTATGGCTACACCTTC	CTGAEAISNYGYTF
many	TRBD1	TRBV7-2	TRBJ2-3	TGTGCCAGTCGGGACAGGGGGTTAACAGATACGCAGTATTTT	CASRDRGLTDTQYF
many	.	TRBV28	TRBJ2-6	TGTGCCAGCAGGTGGGCTGGGGCCAACGTCCTGACTTTC	CASRWAGANVLTF
medium-sized	.	TRBV3-1	TRBJ1-6	TGTGCCAGCAGCCAAGTAACAGGGTATTCACCCCTCCACTTT	CASSQVTGYSPLHF
many	.	TRBV5-1	TRBJ1-1	TGCGCCAGCAGCTTGGAAGCAGCGAACACTGAAGCTTTCTTT	CASSLEAANTEAFF
many	.	TRBV11-2	TRBJ1-4	TGTGCCAGCAGCTTCCGACGGGGGTGGAAACTGTTTTTT	CASSFRRGWKLFF
many	TRBD2	TRBV4-2	TRBJ2-5	TGTGCCAGCAGCCAAGCACAGCGGGGGGGCGAAGGTGAGACCCAGTACTTC	CASSQAQRGGEGETQYF
many	TRBD2	TRBV6-1	TRBJ2-1	TGTGCCAGCAGTACACGACTAGCGGGGGGGCATGAGCAGTTCTTC	CASSTRLAGGHEQFF
many	.	TRBV20-1	TRBJ2-4	TGCAGTGCTATGTTCCGGGGGTCGGCCAAAAACATTCAGTACTTC	CSAMFRGSAKNIQYF
many	TRBD1	TRBV24-1	TRBJ1-5	TGTGCCACCCAGGACAGGGGTAGCAATCAGCCCCAGCATTTT	CATQDRGSNQPQHF
many	TRBD1	TRBV7-9	TRBJ2-5	TGTGCCAGCAGCCCACCCCGGACAGGGCGGGAAGAGACCCAGTACTTC	CASSPPRTGREETQYF
few	TRBD2	TRBV4-2	TRBJ2-3	TGTGCCAGCAGCCAAGCGACTAGCGGGTTCACAGATACGCAGTATTTT	CASSQATSGFTDTQYF
medium-sized	.	TRBV24-1	TRBJ2-2	TGTGCCACCAGTGAGACCAGCCCCACCGGGGAGCTGTTTTTT	CATSETSPTGELFF
many	TRBD1	TRBV3-1	TRBJ2-1	TGTGCCAGCAGCCCGGGGACAGCCTACAATGAGCAGTTCTTC	CASSPGTAYNEQFF
many	.	TRBV12-3/TRBV12-4	TRBJ1-1	TGTGCCAGCAAGCCCTCCGGGACATCAGGCGGGGTCACTGAAGCTTTCTTT	CASKPSGTSGGVTEAFF
medium-sized	TRBD1	TRBV4-1	TRBJ1-2	TGCGCCAGCAGCCTCGTCCCGGGACAGGGGGCGCTTGGCTACACCTTC	CASSLVPGQGALGYTF
many	.	TRBV30	TRBJ1-1	TGTGCCTGTAAAAGGGCGGCAGGGGTGGCTTTCTTT	CACKRAAGVAFF
many	.	TRBV6-5	TRBJ2-7	TGTGCCAGCACCGCGGGGACGGCCTACGAGCAGTACTTC	CASTAGTAYEQYF
medium-sized	.	TRBV2	TRBJ1-5	TGTGCCAGCAGTGCCAGGGGCGGCTACATCGCTCAGCCCCAGCATTTT	CASSARGGYIAQPQHF
medium-sized	TRBD2	TRBV28	TRBJ2-7	TGTGCCAGCAGGAGACTAGCGGGGGGGCCCTCCTACGAGCAGTACTTC	CASRRLAGGPSYEQYF
many	TRBD2	TRBV2	TRBJ2-2	TGTGCCAGCAGTCGGGGACTAACCGGGGAGCTGTTTTTT	CASSRGLTGELFF
many	.	TRBV12-3/TRBV12-4	TRBJ1-1	TGTGCCAGCAGTTTTACCCTTGGGGGCGTGATTGAAGCTTTCTTT	CASSFTLGGVIEAFF
many	.	TRBV27	TRBJ2-3	TGTGCCAGCAGTGCGTCACAGGGAGCCACGCAGTATTTT	CASSASQGATQYF
many	.	TRBV5-1	TRBJ1-1	TGCGCCAGCAGCTTCTCTCGCCCGGGAGGGGCGAGCACTGAAGCTTTCTTT	CASSFSRPGGASTEAFF
many	TRBD1	TRBV6-1	TRBJ1-5	TGTGCCAGCAGCTCACAGGGGTTCAGCAATCAGCCCCAGCATTTT	CASSSQGFSNQPQHF
many	.	TRBV9	TRBJ1-1	TGTGCCAGCAGCCCGGGGACACTCGGGCACACTGAAGCTTTCTTT	CASSPGTLGHTEAFF
many	TRBD2	TRBV4-2	TRBJ2-3	TGTGCCAGCAGCCTAACTGCGGGGGGGAGCACAGATACGCAGTATTTT	CASSLTAGGSTDTQYF
medium-sized	.	TRBV7-2	TRBJ1-2	TGTGCCAGCAGCTTATATCAGGGAGCAGGTGGCTACACCTTC	CASSLYQGAGGYTF
.	.	TRBV7-2	TRBJ2-2	TGTGCCAGCAGCGGACTTATGAACACCGGGGAGCTGTTTTTT	CASSGLMNTGELFF
many	TRBD2	TRBV2	TRBJ2-5	TGTGCCAGCAGTTTCAATACCGCGGTAGCGGGGGAGGCCCAGTACTTC	CASSFNTAVAGEAQYF
medium-sized	.	TRBV28	TRBJ2-3	TGTGCCAGCAGTTTTTTGTCAGGGACAGATACGCAGTATTTT	CASSFLSGTDTQYF
many	.	TRBV6-1	TRBJ1-1	TGTGCCTCCAGAGAAGAAGGGGGATACAAGGCTTTCTTT	CASREEGGYKAFF